This record covers a single TCR beta chain. It has no known antigen specificity. Base qualities are missing; no much larger clone stands one base away. The library was prepared using the immunoSEQ multiplex PCR assay. The original methods were these. A statistical classification framework was built for diagnosing cytomegalovirus status from the catalog of TCR beta chain sequences. Held by TCRdb, this immuneACCESS table contains in-frame sequences only and omits some clones. Under half of the omission traces to an unresolved V gene where checked; the cause of the rest is unknown. The D gene and trimming were derived from the DNA, and the V and J assignments and clone size from that table. The sample contains roughly 100,000 clones, approximately 94% of them found a single time. The top ten clones comprise almost 0.9% of the sample. This entry belongs to a study of cytomegalovirus exposure and HLA in healthy donors (dated by TCRdb to about 2017). Turning to the overall study: The 666 repertoires of the first cohort and the approximately 110 validation repertoires were produced on the same platform, according to a later analysis. The aim of the study was to test whether cataloging public T cell receptors could identify signatures of past pathogen exposure. In addition to the first cohort of around 670 subjects, a separate validation cohort of under 150 different subjects was used. To predict cytomegalovirus infection status, the study brought together high-throughput TCR immunosequencing, statistical association of individual TCRs with disease status, and machine learning.

V is trimmed back by 2 bases and J by 5 bases, and the junction contains 5 bases that no gene match accounts for. The CDR3, cysteine through phenylalanine, is 15 amino acids long. The entry retains the CDR3 DNA only, 45 bases that are in frame from base 1. From a lookup of the germline V gene (reference sequence), CDR1 and CDR2 are LNHNV and YYDKDF. Donors formed part of the validation cohort, which comprised 95 to 150 subjects and was distinct from the first cohort of 666 subjects. What the study reported, not specific to this receptor: In a later analysis, TCRs clustered in the first cohort were found to also tend to co-occur in the 120 or so validation repertoires, with 94% of cluster scores above 0. A later analysis lacked HLA typing for the validation cohort, so it scored co-occurrence in that cohort across all 120 or so repertoires. Cytomegalovirus status was reported to be diagnosed by the classifier with high specificity and sensitivity in both the original and validation cohorts. According to the authors, the approach could potentially be generalized to other disease states and immunological phenotypes. Most TCR sequences were observed very rarely across donors, whereas some public TCRs were present in many individuals. Three of the identified cytomegalovirus-associated TCR beta chains were confirmed in vitro to be specific for cytomegalovirus antigens. The study listed approximately 160 TCR beta chains as associated with cytomegalovirus.

Recombination linked TRBV15 to TRBJ2-2; a stretch of 7 junction bases matches TRBD2. The material sequenced was PBMCs. The sequence was obtained from a woman under 30 in good health and CMV-seronegative. CDR3 loop: CATSRLAGLTGELFF. The DNA sequence follows: TGTGCCACCAGCAGATTAGCGGGTTTAACCGGGGAGCTGTTTTTT.